These T cell receptor beta chains were read from a single sample in a study of OX40 agonist ivuxolimab in advanced cancers. Repertoires were generated with immunoSEQ multiplex PCR, while TCRdb's copy carries only in-frame clones and drops some. The table records around 25,000 clones, 84% of them present only once. Sample: CD4+ or CD8+ T cells sorted from blood, taken in a trial of the OX40 agonist ivuxolimab. These receptors were collected from an adult with an advanced solid tumor such as melanoma, head and neck, liver or kidney cancer. Each CDR3 is given with its conserved first and last residue. A D gene is named only where the DNA matches it firmly. Clone size is stated in some rows and not others, as once, few, many or a class when expanded.

clone_size j_call d_call v_call cdr3_nt cdr3_aa
NA TRBJ2-7 NA TRBV30 TGTGCCTGCCTGGACGGGGTCTCCTACGAGCAGTACTTC CACLDGVSYEQYF
NA TRBJ1-4 NA TRBV10-2 TGCGCCAGCAGTGAGTCGGGGATTGACGGTGTCTCTAATGAAAAACTGTTTTTT CASSESGIDGVSNEKLFF
NA TRBJ1-3 NA TRBV7-6 TGTGCCAGCAGCTTGGGAGGCTCTGGAAACACCATATATTTT CASSLGGSGNTIYF
NA TRBJ2-7 TRBD2 TRBV29-1 TGCAGCGTTGGTTTTGGGACTAGCGGGAGCTACGAGCAGTACTTC CSVGFGTSGSYEQYF
NA TRBJ1-1 NA TRBV5-1 TGCGCCAGCAGCGACCGGGGCGGTGGGCTTGAAGCTTTCTTT CASSDRGGGLEAFF
NA TRBJ2-1 TRBD2 TRBV7-3 TGTGCCAGCAGCTTAACCTCACTAGCGGACTACAATGAGCAGTTCTTC CASSLTSLADYNEQFF
once TRBJ1-4 NA TRBV27 TGTGCCAGCAGCCCCCCCGGGGAGGAAAAACTGTTTTTT CASSPPGEEKLFF
NA TRBJ2-7 TRBD1 TRBV10-3 TGTGCCATCAGTGAGTCGGGGACAGGGGCAACCTACGAGCAGTACTTC CAISESGTGATYEQYF
NA TRBJ1-1 TRBD1 TRBV6-6 TGTGCCAGCAGTTCCGCAGGGGGCACTGAAGCTTTCTTT CASSSAGGTEAFF
once TRBJ2-1 NA TRBV11-3 TGTGCCAGCAGCTTAGAATCGCAAGGTCTTTTAAACAATGAGCAGTTCTTC CASSLESQGLLNNEQFF
NA TRBJ2-6 NA TRBV6-6 TGTGCCAGCAATGGGGGGTACGGGGCCAACGTCCTGACTTTC CASNGGYGANVLTF
NA TRBJ2-3 NA TRBV9 TGTGCCAGCAGCGTAGCCCCCACGTCCACCCACCGGACAGATACGCAGTATTTT CASSVAPTSTHRTDTQYF
NA TRBJ1-1 NA TRBV7-9 TGTGCCAGCAGCTTACGGGACTCCGCTGAAGCTTTCTTT CASSLRDSAEAFF
once TRBJ2-7 TRBD1 TRBV6-5 TGTGCCAGCAGTTACTTGGGGGTGGGACAGGGCTACGAGCAGTACTTC CASSYLGVGQGYEQYF
NA TRBJ2-7 TRBD2 TRBV11-3 TGTGCCAGCAGCCGGGGGACTAGCGGCACCTACGAGCAGTACTTC CASSRGTSGTYEQYF
NA TRBJ1-3 TRBD1 TRBV6-6 TGTGCCAGCAGCAGGACAGGGGGTATAAACACCATATATTTT CASSRTGGINTIYF
NA TRBJ2-5 NA TRBV19 TGTGCCAGTAGTCCGGGGCTCTTCCAAGAGACCCAGTACTTC CASSPGLFQETQYF
NA TRBJ2-7 NA TRBV7-2 TGTGCCAGCAGCCTCGCGGTGGGGGCGGGAGCCGAGCAGTACTTC CASSLAVGAGAEQYF
NA TRBJ2-3 TRBD2 TRBV5-8 TGTGCCAGCAGTCCGACTAGCGGGAGAACGAATACGCAGTATTTT CASSPTSGRTNTQYF
few TRBJ2-5 NA TRBV7-3 TGTGCCAGCAGCCCCACGGGACTCCAAGAGACCCAGTACTTC CASSPTGLQETQYF
NA TRBJ2-5 NA TRBV11-3 TGTGCCAGCAGCTCGGTGGACAGGGAGGGGGAGACCCAGTACTTC CASSSVDREGETQYF
NA TRBJ2-3 NA TRBV5-8 TGTGCCAGCAGCTTGTGGGACTCTCCGCAGTATTTT CASSLWDSPQYF
NA TRBJ2-1 NA TRBV5-1 TGCGCCAGCAGCTTTGACCCGGGTTCTGAGCAGTTCTTC CASSFDPGSEQFF
NA TRBJ2-7 TRBD2 TRBV7-9 TGTGCCAGCAGCCCAAGGACTAGCGGGAGGTACTACGAGCAGTACTTC CASSPRTSGRYYEQYF
once TRBJ2-7 NA TRBV9 TGTGCCAGCAGCGTAGTACAACCTTACGAGCAGTACTTC CASSVVQPYEQYF
NA TRBJ1-1 NA TRBV5-5 TGTGCCAGCAGCTTGGTACAGGGACGGTACACTGAAGCTTTCTTT CASSLVQGRYTEAFF
NA TRBJ2-7 NA TRBV5-5 TGTGCCAGCAGCTGGGGCCCCAGGGATCGCGAGCAGTACTTC CASSWGPRDREQYF
once TRBJ1-2 NA TRBV5-1 TGCGCCAGCAGCTTGGCCGGCCGGGGGCCCCACGGCTACACCTTC CASSLAGRGPHGYTF
NA TRBJ2-3 TRBD2 TRBV11-2 TGTGCCAGCAGCCTGGGACTAGGCACAGATACGCAGTATTTT CASSLGLGTDTQYF
NA TRBJ2-3 NA TRBV9 TGTGCCAGCAGCGTAGAGTCTCACTCCCGCACAGATACGCAGTATTTT CASSVESHSRTDTQYF
once TRBJ2-1 NA TRBV21-1 TGTGCCAGCAGCAAAGGGACCGATCTAGCGGGAGTATGCAATGAGCAGTTCTTC CASSKGTDLAGVCNEQFF
NA TRBJ1-2 TRBD1 TRBV19 TGTGCCAGTAGTATAGGACAGGGAAAATGGGGCTACACCTTC CASSIGQGKWGYTF
few TRBJ1-3 NA TRBV5-4 TGTGCCAGCAGCTTCCGGGAGCGAAACACCATATATTTT CASSFRERNTIYF
NA TRBJ2-5 NA TRBV5-1 TGCGCCAGCAGCCCGGACAGGGAGGGGGAGACCCAGTACTTC CASSPDREGETQYF
NA TRBJ1-6 NA TRBV30 TGTGCCTGGAGTACGAGAGGACAGTCGTTCCACTTT CAWSTRGQSFHF
NA TRBJ1-2 NA TRBV7-9 TGTGCCAGCAGCTTAGTTTCGGGGGCAACTAACTATGGCTACACCTTC CASSLVSGATNYGYTF
few TRBJ1-5 TRBD1 TRBV2 TGTGCCAGCAGCCGGACAGGGGGTCAGCCCCAGCATTTT CASSRTGGQPQHF
once TRBJ2-5 TRBD2 TRBV4-2 TGTGCCAGCAGCCAAGATCCCAGCGGGAGTGAGACCCAGTACTTC CASSQDPSGSETQYF
few TRBJ1-1 NA TRBV6-1 TGTGCCAGCAGTGATCGGGCGAGTGAAGCTTTCTTT CASSDRASEAFF
NA TRBJ2-3 NA TRBV5-6 TGTGCCAGCAGCTGGTCCGAAAATACGCAGTATTTT CASSWSENTQYF
NA TRBJ2-1 NA TRBV11-2 TGTGCCAGCAGCTTAGCATTAGCGGCTTACAATGAGCAGTTCTTC CASSLALAAYNEQFF
NA TRBJ2-7 TRBD2 TRBV4-2 TGTGCCAGCAGCCAAGATTCGACTAGCGGGGGGCTCTCCTACGAGCAGTACTTC CASSQDSTSGGLSYEQYF
NA TRBJ1-4 TRBD1 TRBV6-1 TGTGCCAGCAGGTCAGGGGGCGCGGATGAAAAACTGTTTTTT CASRSGGADEKLFF
NA TRBJ2-7 TRBD2 TRBV5-1 TGCGCCAGCAGCATAGAGGGACTAGCGGGAAAGGAGCAGTACTTC CASSIEGLAGKEQYF
NA TRBJ1-4 NA TRBV9 TGTGCCAGCAGCGTTGACCCCACCGGCGAAAAACTGTTTTTT CASSVDPTGEKLFF
once TRBJ1-6 NA TRBV9 TGTGCCAGCAGCGCAGATACGCGGATCGCTTCACCCCTCCACTTT CASSADTRIASPLHF
NA TRBJ2-5 NA TRBV7-2 TGTGCCAGCAGCTTAGCGGCAGGGGCGACCCAGTACTTC CASSLAAGATQYF
NA TRBJ2-1 NA TRBV7-2 TGTGCCAGCAGCTTAGATCGACTCTACTCCTACAATGAGCAGTTCTTC CASSLDRLYSYNEQFF
NA TRBJ1-1 NA TRBV28 TGTGCCAGCAGGAGTCCGGGCGGCGCGGCTTTCTTT CASRSPGGAAFF
NA TRBJ2-5 NA TRBV19 TGTGCCAGTAGTGACGGCAGCCAAGAGACCCAGTACTTC CASSDGSQETQYF